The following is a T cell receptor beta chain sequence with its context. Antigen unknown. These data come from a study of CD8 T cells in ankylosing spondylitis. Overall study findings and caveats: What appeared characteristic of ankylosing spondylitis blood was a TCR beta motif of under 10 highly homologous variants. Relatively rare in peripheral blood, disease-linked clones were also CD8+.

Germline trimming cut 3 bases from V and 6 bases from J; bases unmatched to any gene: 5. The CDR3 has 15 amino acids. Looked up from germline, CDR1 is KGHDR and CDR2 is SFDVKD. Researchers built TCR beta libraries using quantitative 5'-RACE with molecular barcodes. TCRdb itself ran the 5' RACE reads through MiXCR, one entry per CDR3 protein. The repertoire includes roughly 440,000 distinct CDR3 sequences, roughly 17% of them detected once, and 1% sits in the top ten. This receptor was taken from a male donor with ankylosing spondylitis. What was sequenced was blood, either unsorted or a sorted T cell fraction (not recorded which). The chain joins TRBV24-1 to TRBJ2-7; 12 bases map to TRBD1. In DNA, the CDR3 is TGTGCCACCAGTGATCCGGGACAGGGGGCGGGCGAGCAGTACTTC. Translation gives CATSDPGQGAGEQYF.